This TCR beta chain comes out of a study of technical replicates of blood from a few donors (TCRdb year 2017). The protocol used for the library was the immunoSEQ multiplex PCR assay. TCRdb carries this immuneACCESS record with in-frame sequences only. Its versions omit some clonotypes, under half of them owing to an unresolved V gene in the studies checked, with the rest unexplained. This sample comprises roughly 14,000 clones, 87% of them detected only once. The biggest ten clones account for around 12% of the sample. Comment on this clone: The clone's antigen remains unknown. Base qualities are not recorded, but no much larger clone differs from it by a single base.

Trimming costs V 5 bases and J 7 bases, and their ends lie 21 bases apart. The cysteine opens and the phenylalanine closes a CDR3 of 16 amino acids. Of all the DNA, just the CDR3 is kept, 48 bases in frame from base 1. CDR1 and CDR2, looked up from the germline V gene, are KGHSH and LQKENI. Input material: PBMCs. The receptor chain draws on TRBV18 and TRBJ1-5; the D gene remains uncertain. This sequence was found in a human donor in good health. The DNA sequence is given as TGTGCCAGCTCATCACTAACTAGTGGGGAGGGACAGCCCCAGCATTTT. Translated, this gives CASSSLTSGEGQPQHF.